The rows below give T cell receptor beta chains drawn from one sample of a study of cytomegalovirus exposure and HLA in healthy donors. Sequenced by immunoSEQ multiplex PCR; TCRdb stores in-frame clones only, minus some. The table records a few hundred thousand clones, roughly 88% of them present only once. Source material: PBMCs. These receptors were collected from a woman aged 18-35 years in good health and CMV-seronegative. Each CDR3 is given with its conserved first and last residue. The D gene is left open where the match is weak. Expanded clones are given a class, and other clones once, few, many or no size at all.

V	D	J	size	CDR3	DNA
TRBV10-3	.	TRBJ2-3	.	CAISELGSTDTQYF	TGTGCCATCAGTGAGCTCGGGAGCACAGATACGCAGTATTTT
TRBV28	TRBD1	TRBJ2-3	.	CASSSLTGGNTDTQYF	TGTGCCAGCAGTTCACTCACAGGGGGAAACACAGATACGCAGTATTTT
TRBV10-3	.	TRBJ1-5	.	CAISEGREDNQPQHF	TGTGCCATCAGTGAGGGACGGGAAGACAATCAGCCCCAGCATTTT
TRBV7-9	.	TRBJ1-5	.	CASSPMDGGNQPQHF	TGTGCCAGCAGCCCGATGGACGGGGGCAATCAGCCCCAGCATTTT
TRBV14	.	TRBJ2-2	.	CASSQDRRVGELFF	TGTGCCAGCAGCCAAGATCGTCGCGTCGGGGAGCTGTTTTTT
TRBV30	.	TRBJ2-3	.	CAWSVRNGDTQYF	TGTGCCTGGAGTGTACGAAACGGGGATACGCAGTATTTT
TRBV28	.	TRBJ2-7	.	CASSLFPYEQYF	TGTGCCAGCAGTTTATTTCCATACGAGCAGTACTTC
TRBV4-3	.	TRBJ1-4	.	CASSQGGQANEKLFF	TGCGCCAGCAGCCAAGGGGGGCAGGCTAATGAAAAACTGTTTTTT
TRBV5-1	TRBD2	TRBJ2-1	.	CASSLAQREFNEQFF	TGCGCCAGCAGCTTGGCACAGCGGGAGTTCAATGAGCAGTTCTTC
TRBV29-1	TRBD1	TRBJ1-1	once	CSVGGTGIGAFF	TGCAGCGTCGGGGGGACAGGGATCGGCGCTTTCTTT
TRBV14	.	TRBJ2-3	.	CASSQVFPSEGLQYF	TGTGCCAGCAGCCAAGTCTTCCCCTCAGAGGGTTTGCAGTATTTT
TRBV29-1	.	TRBJ2-3	.	CSVEGAGHTDTQYF	TGCAGCGTTGAAGGAGCGGGACACACAGATACGCAGTATTTT
TRBV5-4	.	TRBJ2-7	.	CASSLSASDPTYEQYF	TGTGCCAGCAGCCTATCTGCTAGCGACCCTACCTACGAGCAGTACTTC
TRBV15	TRBD1	TRBJ1-5	.	CATSRGSGTDNQPQHF	TGTGCCACCAGCAGAGGATCCGGGACAGATAATCAGCCCCAGCATTTT
TRBV21-1	.	TRBJ2-7	.	CASRDRGYEQYF	TGTGCCAGCAGGGACAGGGGATACGAGCAGTACTTC
TRBV12-1	.	TRBJ2-2	once	CASSFASGSNTGELFF	.
TRBV19	.	TRBJ1-1	.	CASSGWRSPTEAFF	TGTGCCAGTAGTGGGTGGCGGAGCCCCACTGAAGCTTTCTTT
TRBV15	TRBD1	TRBJ2-7	.	CATSRDGDSPYEQYF	TGTGCCACCAGCAGAGACGGGGACAGCCCCTACGAGCAGTACTTC
TRBV7-8	TRBD1	TRBJ2-5	.	CASSFPQGAGETQYF	TGTGCCAGCAGCTTCCCACAGGGGGCCGGAGAGACCCAGTACTTC
TRBV9	.	TRBJ2-5	.	CASSVGASVRPFGETQYF	TGTGCCAGCAGCGTAGGGGCTAGCGTTCGACCTTTCGGGGAGACCCAGTACTTC
TRBV29-1	TRBD2	TRBJ2-1	.	CSVGGRAYNEQFF	TGCAGCGTTGGCGGGAGGGCCTACAATGAGCAGTTCTTC
TRBV13	TRBD1	TRBJ1-2	few	CASTFGGTGNFNYGYTF	TGTGCCAGCACTTTCGGGGGGACAGGGAACTTTAACTATGGCTACACCTTC
TRBV12-5	.	TRBJ2-7	.	CASGLAATREQYF	TGTGCTAGTGGTTTGGCAGCGACTCGCGAGCAGTACTTC
TRBV28	.	TRBJ1-1	.	CASSGWLGAEAFF	TGTGCCAGCAGCGGGTGGCTAGGAGCTGAAGCTTTCTTT
TRBV6-1	.	TRBJ2-5	.	CASSEAPPGGAQETQYF	TGTGCCAGCAGTGAAGCGCCTCCCGGTGGGGCCCAAGAGACCCAGTACTTC
TRBV5-6	.	TRBJ2-4	few	CASRVRGSGVVQYF	TGTGCCAGCAGGGTGAGGGGGAGCGGCGTGGTTCAGTACTTC
TRBV29-1	TRBD1	TRBJ2-7	.	CSVVQGSSYEQYF	TGCAGCGTTGTACAGGGGAGCTCCTACGAGCAGTACTTC
TRBV5-1	TRBD1	TRBJ2-1	.	CASSLSPGQGNNEQFF	TGCGCCAGCAGCTTATCTCCGGGACAGGGTAACAATGAGCAGTTCTTC
TRBV27	.	TRBJ1-1	.	CASSFLRATEAFF	TGTGCCAGCAGTTTTCTCAGGGCTACTGAAGCTTTCTTT
TRBV11-1	.	TRBJ1-1	.	CASSLVVQGSTEAFF	TGTGCCAGCAGCTTAGTGGTGCAGGGTAGCACTGAAGCTTTCTTT
TRBV11-3	.	TRBJ2-3	once	CASSLGPLADTQYF	TGTGCCAGCAGCTTAGGGCCCCTGGCAGATACGCAGTATTTT
TRBV2	TRBD1	TRBJ2-7	.	CASRGQGYEQYF	TGTGCCAGTAGGGGACAGGGTTACGAGCAGTACTTC
TRBV6-1	.	TRBJ1-1	.	CASIGLAMERTEAFF	TGTGCCAGCATCGGGTTAGCCATGGAACGGACTGAAGCTTTCTTT
TRBV27	TRBD2	TRBJ2-2	.	CASSPIAGVVTGELFF	TGTGCCAGCAGTCCCATAGCGGGAGTGGTCACCGGGGAGCTGTTTTTT
TRBV5-4	TRBD2	TRBJ2-2	.	CASSLRLAGTGELFF	TGTGCCAGCAGCTTACGACTAGCGGGAACCGGGGAGCTGTTTTTT
TRBV29-1	TRBD2	TRBJ2-3	.	CSVEDHWTSHPDTQYF	TGCAGCGTTGAAGATCATTGGACTAGCCATCCAGATACGCAGTATTTT
TRBV6-5	.	TRBJ2-1	.	CASSQTSSNEQFF	TGTGCCAGCAGTCAGACTTCTAGCAATGAGCAGTTCTTC
TRBV7-2	.	TRBJ2-3	.	CASSPGRPPDTQYF	TGTGCCAGCAGCCCGGGTCGGCCCCCAGATACGCAGTATTTT
TRBV6-1	TRBD1	TRBJ1-5	.	CASKTTGGVQPQHF	TGTGCCAGCAAAACTACAGGGGGCGTTCAGCCCCAGCATTTT
TRBV19	TRBD1	TRBJ2-7	.	CATRTPGQGYHEQYF	TGTGCCACTAGAACCCCGGGACAGGGGTACCACGAGCAGTACTTC
TRBV7-2	.	TRBJ2-1	.	CASGFRDLNFNEQFF	TGTGCCAGCGGGTTCCGGGACTTAAACTTCAATGAGCAGTTCTTC
TRBV7-2	TRBD1	TRBJ2-5	.	CASSPPLEDRGTQYF	TGTGCCAGCAGTCCCCCGTTGGAAGACAGGGGGACCCAGTACTTC
TRBV5-1	.	TRBJ2-5	.	CASSLGQEETQYF	TGCGCCAGCAGCTTGGGACAGGAAGAGACCCAGTACTTC
TRBV7-3	.	TRBJ2-2	once	CASSLTDITNTGELFF	TGTGCCAGCAGCTTAACGGACATAACGAACACCGGGGAGCTGTTTTTT
TRBV5-6	.	TRBJ1-1	.	CASSPRTLNTEAFF	TGTGCCAGCAGCCCTCGGACTCTGAACACTGAAGCTTTCTTT